This TCR beta chain was profiled in a study of shared clonotypes between healthy human individuals. Looking at the study overall: There were three CD4 naive, three CD4 memory, two CD8 naive and one CD8 memory plates per donor.

The germline V gene encodes CDR1 SGHNT and CDR2 YYREEE (reference sequence). V was clipped by 1 base and J by 4 bases, with 11 bases between them. The CDR3 has 14 amino acids. General study results and limits: Sorted-subset samples were not fully sequenced, rarefaction indicated. Several donors held about 4.5% of naive CD4 clonotypes in common.

Sequencing used immunoSEQ multiplex PCR; TCRdb keeps in-frame clones, though not all of them. The table includes millions of clones, approximately 94% detected once. It was CD45RO-negative cells, positively selected for CCR7, that made up naive CD8 cells, with terminally differentiated effector memory CD45RA+ cells excluded. Points on this clone: Antigen specificity is unknown.

Specimen: naive CD8+ T cells from PBMCs. The rearrangement links TRBV5-4 to TRBJ1-2; D is unresolved. The sequence was collected from a man aged 18 to 30 in good health. Some clones in this sample may be carry-over from other donors' samples. CDR3 residues: CASSLTTGLYGYTF. CDR3 coding DNA: TGTGCCAGCAGCTTGACCACGGGTCTCTATGGCTACACCTTC.